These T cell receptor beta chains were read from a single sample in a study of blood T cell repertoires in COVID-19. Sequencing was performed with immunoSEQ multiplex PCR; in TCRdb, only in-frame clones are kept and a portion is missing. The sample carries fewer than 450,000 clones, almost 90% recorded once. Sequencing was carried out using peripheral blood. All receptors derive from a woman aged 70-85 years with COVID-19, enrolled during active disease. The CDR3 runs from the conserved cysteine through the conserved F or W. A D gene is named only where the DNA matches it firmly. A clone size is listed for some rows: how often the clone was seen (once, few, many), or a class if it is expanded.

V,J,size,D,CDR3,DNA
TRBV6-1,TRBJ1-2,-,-,CASSEKEGTRYTF,TGTGCCAGCAGTGAAAAAGAGGGTACGCGCTACACCTTC
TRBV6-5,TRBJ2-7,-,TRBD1,CASSTAPDRRYEQYF,TGTGCCAGCAGCACGGCCCCGGACAGGAGATACGAGCAGTACTTC
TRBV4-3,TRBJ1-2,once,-,CASSQDEEANYGYTF,TGCGCCAGCAGCCAAGATGAGGAAGCTAACTATGGCTACACCTTC
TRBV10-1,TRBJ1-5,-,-,CAPRARAGNQPQHF,TGCGCCCCTAGAGCTAGGGCAGGGAATCAGCCCCAGCATTTT
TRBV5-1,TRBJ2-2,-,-,CASSLGQVTGELFF,TGCGCCAGCAGCTTGGGGCAGGTCACCGGGGAGCTGTTTTTT
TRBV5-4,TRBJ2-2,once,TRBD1,CASSLFTGVAGELFF,TGTGCCAGCAGCTTGTTTACAGGGGTGGCCGGGGAGCTGTTTTTT
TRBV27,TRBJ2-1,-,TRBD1,CASSPGGSYNEQFF,TGTGCCAGCAGCCCAGGGGGTTCCTACAATGAGCAGTTCTTC
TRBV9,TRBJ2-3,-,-,CASSVRGAATDTQYF,TGTGCCAGCAGCGTACGGGGGGCAGCAACAGATACGCAGTATTTT
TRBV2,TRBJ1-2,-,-,CASSETQGGGYTF,TGTGCCAGCAGTGAAACTCAGGGAGGGGGCTACACCTTC
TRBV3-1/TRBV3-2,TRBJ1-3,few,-,CASSPGGQYSGNTIYF,TGTGCCAGCAGCCCCGGAGGCCAGTACTCTGGAAACACCATATATTTT
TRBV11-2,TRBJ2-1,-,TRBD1,CASSLDRGPYNEQFF,TGTGCCAGCAGTTTGGACAGGGGGCCCTACAATGAGCAGTTCTTC
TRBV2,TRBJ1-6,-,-,CASSETQANNSPLHF,TGTGCCAGCAGTGAGACACAGGCCAATAATTCACCCCTCCACTTT
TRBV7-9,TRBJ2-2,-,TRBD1,CASSLPGQGTGELFF,TGTGCCAGCAGCCTGCCCGGACAGGGCACCGGGGAGCTGTTTTTT
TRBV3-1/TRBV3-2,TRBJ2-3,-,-,CASSPTLRDTQYF,TGTGCCAGCAGCCCGACTCTTAGGGATACGCAGTATTTT
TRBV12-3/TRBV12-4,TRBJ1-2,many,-,CASTGWGDYGYTF,TGTGCCAGTACAGGGTGGGGCGACTATGGCTACACCTTC
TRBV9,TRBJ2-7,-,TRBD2,CASSLTSGPYEQYF,TGTGCCAGCAGCCTAACTAGCGGCCCCTACGAGCAGTACTTC
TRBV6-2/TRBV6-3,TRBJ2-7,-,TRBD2,CASSYMAGGYEQYF,TGTGCCAGCAGTTACATGGCGGGGGGCTACGAGCAGTACTTC
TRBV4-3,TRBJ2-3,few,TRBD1,CASSLTPGQGANTQYF,TGCGCCAGCAGCTTAACGCCGGGACAGGGGGCTAATACGCAGTATTTT
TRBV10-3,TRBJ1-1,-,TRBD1,CALEGAENTEAFF,TGTGCCCTGGAGGGGGCTGAGAACACTGAAGCTTTCTTT
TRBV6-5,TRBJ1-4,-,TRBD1,CASRGQGINEKLFF,TGTGCCAGCAGGGGACAGGGCATCAATGAAAAACTGTTTTTT
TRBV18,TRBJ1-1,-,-,CASSPNRVYTEAFF,TGTGCCAGCTCACCTAACAGGGTATACACTGAAGCTTTCTTT
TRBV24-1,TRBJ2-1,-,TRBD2,CATSVRTSGGSLFF,TGTGCCACCAGTGTCCGGACTAGCGGGGGCTCTTTGTTCTTC
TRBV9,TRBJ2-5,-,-,CASSVDVHRETQYF,TGTGCCAGCAGCGTGGATGTGCACAGAGAGACCCAGTACTTC
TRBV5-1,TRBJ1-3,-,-,CASSLSAPGLRQDTIYF,TGCGCCAGCAGCTTGTCTGCACCGGGACTAAGGCAGGACACCATATATTTT
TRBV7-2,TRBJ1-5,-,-,CASSLGRNQPQHF,TGTGCCAGCAGCCTAGGGCGGAATCAGCCCCAGCATTTT
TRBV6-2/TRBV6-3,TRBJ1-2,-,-,CASSRRGSILGYTF,TGTGCCAGCAGCCGCAGGGGTTCCATCTTAGGCTACACCTTC
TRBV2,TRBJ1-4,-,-,CASRPVGEGEKLFF,TGTGCCAGCAGACCCGTTGGTGAGGGTGAAAAACTGTTTTTT
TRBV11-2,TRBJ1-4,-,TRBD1,CASSFGQGEKLFF,TGTGCCAGCAGCTTTGGACAGGGTGAAAAACTGTTTTTT
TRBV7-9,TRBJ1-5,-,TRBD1,CASSLGQGYQPQHF,TGTGCCAGCAGCCTCGGACAGGGTTATCAGCCCCAGCATTTT
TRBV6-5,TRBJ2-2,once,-,CASSYQTDTGELFF,TGTGCCAGCAGTTACCAGACAGACACCGGGGAGCTGTTTTTT
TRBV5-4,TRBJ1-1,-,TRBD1,CASSLEGTANTEAFF,TGTGCCAGCAGCTTGGAAGGGACAGCGAACACTGAAGCTTTCTTT
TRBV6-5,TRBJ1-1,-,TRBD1,CASSYSSGTGLTEAFF,TGTGCCAGCAGTTACTCGAGCGGGACAGGGCTCACTGAAGCTTTCTTT
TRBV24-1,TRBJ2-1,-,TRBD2,CATSAYIAGGPNEQFF,TGTGCCACCAGTGCTTATATAGCGGGGGGGCCGAATGAGCAGTTCTTC
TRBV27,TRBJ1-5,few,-,CASSLLRDQPQHF,TGTGCCAGCAGTTTACTCAGGGATCAGCCCCAGCATTTT
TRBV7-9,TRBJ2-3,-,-,CASSFPPTGDTQYF,TGTGCCAGCAGCTTCCCTCCGACTGGGGATACGCAGTATTTT
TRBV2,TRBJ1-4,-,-,CASSATGEPTNEKLFF,TGTGCCAGCAGCGCTACAGGTGAACCAACTAATGAAAAACTGTTTTTT
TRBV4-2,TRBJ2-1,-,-,CASTKDGATGEQFF,TGTGCCAGCACAAAAGATGGGGCCACAGGTGAGCAGTTCTTC
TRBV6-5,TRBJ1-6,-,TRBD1,CASSRQGRDNSPLHF,TGTGCCAGCAGCCGACAGGGGAGGGATAATTCACCCCTCCACTTT
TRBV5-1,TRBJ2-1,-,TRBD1,CASSLTGTGGGEQFF,TGCGCCAGCAGCCTAACCGGGACAGGGGGAGGTGAGCAGTTCTTC
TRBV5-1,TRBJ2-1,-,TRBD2,CASSLAGRGSGGANEQFF,TGCGCCAGCAGCTTGGCCGGCCGTGGTAGCGGGGGGGCGAATGAGCAGTTCTTC
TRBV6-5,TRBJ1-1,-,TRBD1,CASSYFDRGEAFF,TGTGCCAGCAGTTACTTCGACAGGGGTGAAGCTTTCTTT
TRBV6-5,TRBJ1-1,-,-,CASSSPRGMNTEAFF,TGTGCCAGCAGCTCCCCGAGGGGGATGAACACTGAAGCTTTCTTT
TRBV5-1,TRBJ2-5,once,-,CASIAETQETQYF,TGCGCCAGCATAGCGGAAACTCAAGAGACCCAGTACTTC
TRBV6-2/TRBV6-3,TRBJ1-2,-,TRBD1,CASSYSTGDRDGYTF,TGTGCCAGCAGTTACTCTACCGGGGACAGGGATGGCTACACCTTC
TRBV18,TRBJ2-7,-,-,CASSPTNSAYEQYF,TGTGCCAGCTCACCAACGAACTCGGCCTACGAGCAGTACTTC
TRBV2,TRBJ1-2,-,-,CASSPGTALGYTF,TGTGCCAGCAGTCCTGGCACAGCCCTAGGCTACACCTTC